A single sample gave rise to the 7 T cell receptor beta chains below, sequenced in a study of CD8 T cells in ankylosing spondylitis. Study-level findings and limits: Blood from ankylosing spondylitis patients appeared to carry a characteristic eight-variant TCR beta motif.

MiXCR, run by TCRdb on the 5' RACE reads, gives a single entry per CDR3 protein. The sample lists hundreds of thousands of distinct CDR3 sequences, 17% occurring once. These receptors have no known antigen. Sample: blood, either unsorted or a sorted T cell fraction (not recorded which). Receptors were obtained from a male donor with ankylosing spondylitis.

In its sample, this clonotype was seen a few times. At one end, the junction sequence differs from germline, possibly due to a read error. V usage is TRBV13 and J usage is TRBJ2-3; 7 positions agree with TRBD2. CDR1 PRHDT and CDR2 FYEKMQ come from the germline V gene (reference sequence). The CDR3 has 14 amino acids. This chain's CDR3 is CASSKRGPTDMQYF. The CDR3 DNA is TGTGCCAGCAGCAAGCGGGGACCCACAGATATGCAGTATTTT.

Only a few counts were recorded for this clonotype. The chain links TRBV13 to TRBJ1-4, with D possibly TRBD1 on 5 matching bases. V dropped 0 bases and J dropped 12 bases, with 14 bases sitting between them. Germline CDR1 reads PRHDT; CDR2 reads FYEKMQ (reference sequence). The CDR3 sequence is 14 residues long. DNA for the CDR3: TGTGCCAGCAGCTTAGGCCTTGGAGGGGTTGAACTGTTTTTT. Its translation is CASSLGLGGVELFF.

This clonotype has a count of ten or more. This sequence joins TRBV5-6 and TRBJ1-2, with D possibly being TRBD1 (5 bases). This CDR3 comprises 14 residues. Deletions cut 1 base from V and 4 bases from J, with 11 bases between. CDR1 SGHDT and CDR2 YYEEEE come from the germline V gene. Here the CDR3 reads CASSLIADSYGYTF. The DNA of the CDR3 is TGTGCCAGCAGCTTGATTGCAGACAGCTATGGCTACACCTTC.

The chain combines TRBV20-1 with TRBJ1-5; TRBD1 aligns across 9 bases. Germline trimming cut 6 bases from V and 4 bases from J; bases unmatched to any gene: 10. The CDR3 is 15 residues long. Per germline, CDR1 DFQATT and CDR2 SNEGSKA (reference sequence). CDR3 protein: CSAARKDRGNQPQHF. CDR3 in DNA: TGCAGTGCCGCCCGTAAGGACAGGGGAAATCAGCCCCAGCATTTT.

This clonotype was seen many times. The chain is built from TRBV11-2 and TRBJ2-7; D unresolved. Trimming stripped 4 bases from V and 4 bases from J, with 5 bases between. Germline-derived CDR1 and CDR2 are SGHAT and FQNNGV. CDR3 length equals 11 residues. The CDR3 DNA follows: TGTGCCAGCAGCTCGAAATACGAGCAGTACTTC. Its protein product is CASSSKYEQYF.

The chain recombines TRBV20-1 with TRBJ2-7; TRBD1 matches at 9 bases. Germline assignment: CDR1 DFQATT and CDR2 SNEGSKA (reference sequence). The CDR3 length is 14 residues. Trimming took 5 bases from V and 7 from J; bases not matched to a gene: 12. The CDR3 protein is CSAPSKQGAREQYF. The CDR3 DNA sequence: TGCAGTGCTCCCTCTAAACAGGGGGCGCGGGAGCAGTACTTC.

The CDR3 loop is CASALTGQGHGYTF. The CDR3 DNA is TGTGCCAGCGCCCTCACGGGGCAGGGCCATGGCTACACCTTC. V and J are TRBV7-3 and TRBJ1-2, with TRBD1 as a possible D gene (5 bases). Germline V gene data show CDR1 as SGHTA and CDR2 as FQGTGA. The CDR3 totals 14 residues. The ends were cut back, 8 bases at V and 6 bases at J, with 19 bases in the middle. Full variable domain (outside the CDR3, taken from reference TRBV7-3 and TRBJ1-2): GAGVSQTPSNKVTEKGKYVELRCDPISGHTALYWYRQSLGQGPEFLIYFQGTGAADDSGLPNDRFFAVRPEGSVSTLKIQRTERGDSAVYLCASALTGQGHGYTFGSGTRLTVV.